The 21 T cell receptor beta chains below all came from one sample that was sequenced in a study of shared clonotypes between healthy human individuals. Measured with immunoSEQ multiplex PCR; TCRdb has only the in-frame clones, and not every one. The top ten hold under 0.15% of the sample, which has about 2.4 million clones, around nine tenths seen once. The sequenced material came from naive CD4+ T cells sorted from blood. Subset defined: CD45RA+ positively selected. The receptors come from a man between 18 and 35 years old in good health.

Concerning this clone itself: The same CDR3 also results from other DNA sequences found in this sample. V gene TRBV5-1 combines with J gene TRBJ2-2, with D perhaps being TRBD1 or TRBD2 (5 bases each). Germline CDR1 and CDR2: SGHRS and YFSETQ. Trimming left V 4 bases short and J 4 bases short, with 14 bases between. The CDR3 length is 15 residues. CDR3 in amino acids: CASSPGTGSTGELFF. In DNA form, the CDR3 reads TGCGCCAGCAGCCCGGGGACGGGGAGCACCGGGGAGCTGTTTTTT.

This chain links TRBV10-2 with TRBJ2-3, with 14 bases aligning to TRBD2. This CDR3 comprises 13 residues. With V trimmed by 8 bases and J by 7 bases, 2 bases remained unmatched. CDR1 is WSHSY and CDR2 is SAAADI in the germline V gene. The DNA of the CDR3 is TGCGCCAGCCGGACTAGCGGGAGGTATACGCAGTATTTT. Protein sequence: CASRTSGRYTQYF.

This clone occurred once. The V and J genes are TRBV7-2 and TRBJ1-4; 9 bases agree with TRBD1. CDR3 length equals 12 residues. Per the germline V gene, CDR1 is SGHTA and CDR2 is FQGNSA. Losses at the gene ends were 5 bases for V and 11 bases for J; bases not matched to a gene: 3. CDR3 coding DNA: TGTGCCAGCAGCGTAGACAGGGGGAAACTGTTTTTT. Its translation: CASSVDRGKLFF.

V gene TRBV30 combines with J gene TRBJ2-3, with TRBD2 identical over 9 bases. CDR3 size: 15 residues. Germline values: CDR1 GTSNPN, CDR2 SVGIG (reference sequence). V was pared by 0 bases and J by 5 bases, with 6 bases of the junction left unmatched. The CDR3 spells CAWSVWAGGRDTQYF. The CDR3 coding sequence is TGTGCCTGGAGTGTATGGGCGGGGGGGCGAGATACGCAGTATTTT. Full variable domain (missing parts from reference TRBV30 and TRBJ2-3): SQTIHQWPATLVQPVGSPLSLECTVEGTSNPNLYWYRQAAGRGLQLLFYSVGIGQISSEVPQNLSASRPQDRQFILSSKKLLLSDSGFYLCAWSVWAGGRDTQYFGPGTRLTVL.

The count of this clone is one. The V and J genes are TRBV28 and TRBJ1-6, with a weak D call TRBD1 (5 bases). Trimming left V 8 bases short and J 10 bases short, with 21 bases between. This CDR3 comprises 15 residues. Germline assignment: CDR1 MDHEN and CDR2 SYDVKM. The CDR3 spells CASLGGTMIGSPLHF. CDR3 bases: TGTGCCAGCCTGGGGGGGACCATGATCGGATCACCCCTCCACTTT.

J is TRBJ2-5 and V is TRBV7-9, with TRBD2 identical over 8 bases. The length of the CDR3 is 16 residues. With 2 bases clipped from V and 2 bases from J, the junction kept 7 bases outside the gene matches. Germline values: CDR1 SEHNR, CDR2 FQNEAQ (reference sequence). The DNA for the CDR3 is TGTGCCAGCAGCTTATGGAGCGGGGGCCTACAAGAGACCCAGTACTTC. It encodes CASSLWSGGLQETQYF.

Comment on this clone: The same CDR3 also results from other DNA sequences found in this sample. The chain is built from TRBV4-3 and TRBJ2-3; no clear D. The CDR3 covers 16 residues. Germline lookup yields CDR1 LGHNA and CDR2 YSLEER. Between the trimmed V and J ends, which lost 0 bases and 1 base, there was a span of 11 bases. CDR3 DNA: TGCGCCAGCAGCCAAGATCGGGTGCTCGGCACAGATACGCAGTATTTT. Protein sequence: CASSQDRVLGTDTQYF.

The V and J genes are TRBV5-1 and TRBJ2-7; 12 bases are a match to TRBD2. Germline CDR1 SGHRS, CDR2 YFSETQ. J lost 2 bases, V lost 4 bases, and 4 bases had no gene match. This CDR3 has 15 amino acids. In DNA form, the CDR3 reads TGCGCCAGCAGCCGACTAGCGGGAGACCCCTACGAGCAGTACTTC. Translated, it gives CASSRLAGDPYEQYF.

This clone was counted between two and nine times. The CDR3 DNA is TGTGCCAGCAGAGGACAGGGGATGACTGAAGCTTTCTTT. It codes for CASRGQGMTEAFF. The rearrangement uses TRBV7-9 and TRBJ1-1, with 9 positions matching TRBD1. V lost 6 bases and J lost 5; bases outside the gene matches: 4. The germline V gene has CDR1 SEHNR and CDR2 FQNEAQ (reference sequence). CDR3 length: 13 amino acids. The full variable domain, its missing parts supplied by reference TRBV7-9 and TRBJ1-1, is DTGVSQNPRHKITKRGQNVTFRCDPISEHNRLYWYRQTLGQGPEFLTYFQNEAQLEKSRLLSDRFSAERPKGSFSTLEIQRTEQGDSAMYLCASRGQGMTEAFFGQGTRLTVV.

The chain carries TRBV7-2 and TRBJ2-4, with a possible D match to TRBD2 (7 bases). This CDR3 is built from 15 residues. Deletions cut 0 bases from V and 7 bases from J, with 13 bases between. Germline CDR1 reads SGHTA; CDR2 reads FQGNSA. The CDR3 DNA follows: TGTGCCAGCAGCTTAGCTTCTCGGGGGGCCAACATTCAGTACTTC. It is translated as CASSLASRGANIQYF.

The V call is TRBV5-6, the J call TRBJ2-7, with TRBD2 as a possible D gene (6 bases). CDR3 length: 13 residues. The germline V and J ends were trimmed by 4 bases and 7 bases, with 15 bases remaining between them. CDR1 is SGHDT, CDR2 YYEEEE, per germline. The CDR3 spells CASSPRWAGEQYF. In DNA form, the CDR3 reads TGTGCCAGCAGCCCCAGGTGGGCGGGGGAGCAGTACTTC.

This clone showed up just once. V is TRBV19 and J is TRBJ2-7; D tentatively fits TRBD1 or TRBD2 (5 bases each). The ends were cut back, 5 bases at V and 4 bases at J, with 12 bases in the middle. The CDR3 covers 13 residues. Germline CDR1 is LNHDA and CDR2 is SQIVND (reference sequence). CDR3 loop: CASSAERGYEQYF. CDR3 bases: TGTGCCAGTAGTGCCGAGAGGGGATACGAGCAGTACTTC.

CDR3 DNA sequence: TGCGCCAGCAGCCAAGCTAGCGGGATCACAGATACGCAGTATTTT. This translates into CASSQASGITDTQYF. The rearrangement joins TRBV4-3 to TRBJ2-3; 9 nucleotides align to TRBD2. Germline CDR1 and CDR2: LGHNA and YSLEER. The V segment lost 1 base and the J segment 2 bases; nucleotides outside the gene matches: 1. CDR3 length: 15 residues.

The chain combines TRBV11-2 with TRBJ1-2, with D possibly matching TRBD1 (5 bases). Germline V gene data show CDR1 as SGHAT and CDR2 as FQNNGV. This CDR3 has 12 amino acids. The ends were cut back, 1 base at V and 10 bases at J, with 10 bases in the middle. In nucleotides, the CDR3 is TGTGCCAGCAGCTTAGTGGCAGGGCTCTACACCTTC. Translation: CASSLVAGLYTF.

The chain is built from TRBV6-1 and TRBJ2-5, with D maybe TRBD2 (6 bases). Trimming left V 3 bases short and J 5 bases short, with 10 bases between. The CDR3 sequence is 13 residues long. Germline-derived CDR1 and CDR2 are MNHNS and SASEGT. CDR3 region: CASSDGSRETQYF. The CDR3 DNA reads as TGTGCCAGCAGTGACGGGAGTAGGGAGACCCAGTACTTC.

The chain is built from TRBV19 and TRBJ2-7, with 10 bases that match TRBD1. The CDR3 has 15 residues. The V segment lost 4 bases and the J segment 4 bases; nucleotides outside the gene matches: 7. Germline V gene sequence: CDR1 LNHDA, CDR2 SQIVND (reference sequence). CDR3 amino acids: CASSTHGTGVYEQYF. Here the CDR3 DNA reads TGTGCCAGTAGTACCCACGGGACAGGGGTATACGAGCAGTACTTC.

The chain is built from TRBV6-6 and TRBJ2-5; TRBD1 matches at 7 bases. CDR3 length equals 15 residues. After removal of 8 bases from V and 5 bases from J, the junction contained 14 bases not matched to a gene. In germline, CDR1 is MNHNY, CDR2 SVGAGI (reference sequence). The CDR3 here is CASVWDRQGRETQYF. The CDR3, as DNA: TGTGCCAGCGTATGGGATAGACAGGGCCGGGAGACCCAGTACTTC.

V and J are TRBV2 and TRBJ1-1; a possible D gene is TRBD1 (5 bases). CDR1 and CDR2 (germline): SNHLY, FYNNEI. This CDR3 is built from 14 residues. V was pared by 7 bases and J by 3 bases, with 15 bases between. The CDR3 is CASTPQRGDTEAFF. For the CDR3, the DNA is TGTGCCAGCACCCCACAGAGGGGAGACACTGAAGCTTTCTTT.

V usage is TRBV5-6 and J usage is TRBJ1-1; no definite D call. This CDR3 is built from 13 residues. V dropped 4 bases and J dropped 4 bases, with 11 bases sitting between them. CDR1 is SGHDT, CDR2 YYEEEE, per germline. The CDR3 DNA is TGTGCCAGCAGCCCGACGCGAGGCACTGAAGCTTTCTTT. It translates to CASSPTRGTEAFF.

The rearrangement links TRBV21-1 to TRBJ2-7; no check of the table's D call, TRBD1, against the DNA was made. TRBV21-1 is noted as a pseudogene. This CDR3 has 16 amino acids. In DNA, the CDR3 is TGTGCCAGCAGCAGCCCGCCTGGGACAGGGATCTACGAGCAGTACTTC. It codes for CASSSPPGTGIYEQYF.

This clone appeared once. The chain combines TRBV2 with TRBJ2-3; the D is unclear. The germline CDR1 and CDR2 sequences are SNHLY and FYNNEI. There are 15 residues in the CDR3. Trimming pared 3 bases from V and 0 bases from J, leaving 10 bases between. CDR3 DNA: TGTGCCAGCAGTGATGAACAGACCAGCACAGATACGCAGTATTTT. It codes for CASSDEQTSTDTQYF.